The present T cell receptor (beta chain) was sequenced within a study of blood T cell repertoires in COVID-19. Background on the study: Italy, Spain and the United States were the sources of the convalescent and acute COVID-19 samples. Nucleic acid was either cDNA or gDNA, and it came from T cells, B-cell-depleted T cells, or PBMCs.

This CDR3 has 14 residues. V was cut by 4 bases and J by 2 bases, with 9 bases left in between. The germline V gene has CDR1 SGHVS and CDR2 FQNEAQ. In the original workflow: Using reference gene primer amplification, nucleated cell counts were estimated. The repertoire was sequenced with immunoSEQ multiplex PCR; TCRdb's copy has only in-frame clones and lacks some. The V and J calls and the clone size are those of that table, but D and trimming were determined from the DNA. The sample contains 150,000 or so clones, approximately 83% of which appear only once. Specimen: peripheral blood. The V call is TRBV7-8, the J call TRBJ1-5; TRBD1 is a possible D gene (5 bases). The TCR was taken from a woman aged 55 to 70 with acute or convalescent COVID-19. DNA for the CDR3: TGTGCCAGCAGCTCCAGCAGGGGCAATCAGCCCCAGCATTTT. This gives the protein CASSSSRGNQPQHF.